This TCR beta chain was sequenced for a study of T cells in tumors and immune-related adverse events (dated by TCRdb to the early 2020s). Ends trimmed: V by 10 bases, J by 4 bases; bases unmatched to a gene: 9. CDR1 is given as SNHLY and CDR2 as FYNNEI, both from the germline V gene. Inclusive of the bounding cysteine and phenylalanine, the CDR3 is 15 residues long. Only CDR3 DNA remains: 45 bases, in frame from the first base. Note on this clone: This receptor's antigen is unknown. No base qualities exist here, and no much larger clone lies one base off it.

Per the publication, the treatment or condition label means: nivolumab (PD-1 blockade) given before sampling. The DNeasy Blood and Tissue Kit was used to extract DNA from formalin-fixed paraffin-embedded specimens. The immunoSEQ assay was used to amplify and sequence the TCR beta locus, producing bulk TCR Vbeta CDR3 data. In the source study's methods: CDR3s were excluded if they were non-productive, were shorter than 7 amino acids, or did not start with C or end with F/W. Analysis was restricted to specimens with at least 1000 reads, and each clonotype was defined at the amino acid level. To compute clonality, Pielou's evenness was subtracted from 1. To equalize library sizes, abundance-weighted random subsampling with replacement was performed 100 times so that 95% confidence intervals could be reported. The Morisita overlap index was used to quantify repertoire overlap, and the top 40 clones in each specimen were examined for overlap with the irAE. TCRdb holds this immuneACCESS table with in-frame rearrangements only. Some clones are missing; in checked studies, unresolved V genes explain under half, and the rest has no known cause. That table furnishes V, J and clone size, whereas the DNA furnished D and trimming. The sample table lists roughly 24,000 clones, about 93% of them with a count of one. The ten largest clones capture 1.1% to 1.5% of the sample.

Sequencing used lymph node tissue, obtained from a patient treated with anti-PD-1 therapy. The source is a female donor with metastatic renal cell carcinoma. The chain joins TRBV2 to TRBJ1-5, with 11 bases aligning to TRBD1. The CDR3 amino acid sequence is: CATKSGTGGNQPQHF. DNA sequence: TGTGCCACTAAGTCCGGGACAGGGGGGAATCAGCCCCAGCATTTT.